This paragraph covers one TCR beta chain sequence. As yet, its antigen is unknown. The sample is drawn from a study of cytomegalovirus exposure and HLA in healthy donors. Findings and limits, study-wide: One later analysis reportedly identified an Asian-associated ancestry cluster that showed fewer N-insertions than the roughly 700-donor mean.

PCR employed 60 Vbeta and 13 Jbeta primers. As originally analysed: A follow-up analysis tallied 70 million to 80 million unique TCR beta chains, 8.5 million to 14 million shared. Assay: immunoSEQ multiplex PCR; the TCRdb copy retains only in-frame clones and omits some. That table supplies the V and J calls and clone size; D and trimming were determined from the DNA. This table has around 53,000 clones, around four fifths appearing once. The sample consisted of PBMCs. The receptor was isolated from a man aged 25 to 40 in good health and CMV-seronegative.

The CDR3 region is CASTRLADYTDTQYF. As DNA, the CDR3 is TGTGCCAGCACCCGACTAGCGGACTACACAGATACGCAGTATTTT. The gene calls are TRBV27 and TRBJ2-3; 9 nucleotides match TRBD2. The V gene end was trimmed by 7 bases and the J gene end by 2 bases; junction bases not matched to a gene: 7. Germline V gene sequence: CDR1 MNHEY, CDR2 SMNVEV (reference sequence). The CDR3 covers 15 residues.